This T cell receptor beta chain derives from a study of a mutant IDH1 vaccine in newly diagnosed glioma. Turning to the study itself: The first vaccination came 4-6 weeks after radiotherapy alone, or with temozolomide cycles. Therapy received beforehand was radiotherapy, temozolomide, or both, with most patients given both.

Generated by immunoSEQ multiplex PCR, the TCRdb table keeps only in-frame clones and is missing some. The sample carries tens of thousands of clones, about 76% recorded once. J gave up 7 bases and V 4 bases, and 8 bases lay outside the gene matches. Germline CDR1 and CDR2: SGHTA and FQGTGA. This CDR3 region has 15 residues. Time point: week 35, safety follow-up. It was 300 ug of mutant IDH1 20-mer peptide that made up each vaccine dose, given with topical imiquimod. There were new WHO grade 3 or 4 astrocytomas in the donors, and these were IDH1-mutant and ATRX-lost. Notes on this clone: Its antigen is still unknown.

This clonotype was sampled from a woman between 40 and 55 years old with glioma. Some clones in this sample may be carry-over from other donors' samples. The sequencing used PBMCs, collected from a glioma patient whose treatment included an IDH1 peptide vaccine. The chain is built from TRBV7-3 and TRBJ2-2; 8 bases agree with TRBD2. CDR3 DNA: TGTGCCAGCAGCTCTACCGGGGGGGTCGACGGGGAGCTGTTTTTT. Protein sequence: CASSSTGGVDGELFF.